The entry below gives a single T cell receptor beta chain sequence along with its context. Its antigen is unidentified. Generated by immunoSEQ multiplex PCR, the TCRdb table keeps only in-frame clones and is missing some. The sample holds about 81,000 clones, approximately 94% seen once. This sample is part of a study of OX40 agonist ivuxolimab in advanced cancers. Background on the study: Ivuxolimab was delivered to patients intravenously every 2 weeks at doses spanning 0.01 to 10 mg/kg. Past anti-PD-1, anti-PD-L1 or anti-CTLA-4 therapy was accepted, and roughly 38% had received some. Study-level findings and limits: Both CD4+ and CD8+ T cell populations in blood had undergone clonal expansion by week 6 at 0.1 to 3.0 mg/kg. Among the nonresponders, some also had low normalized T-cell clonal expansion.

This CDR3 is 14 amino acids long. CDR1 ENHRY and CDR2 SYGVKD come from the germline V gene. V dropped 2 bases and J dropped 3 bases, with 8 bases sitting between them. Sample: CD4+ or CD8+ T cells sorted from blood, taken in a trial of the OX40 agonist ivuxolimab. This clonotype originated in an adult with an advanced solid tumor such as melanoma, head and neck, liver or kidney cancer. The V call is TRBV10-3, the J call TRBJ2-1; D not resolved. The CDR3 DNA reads TGTGCCATCAGTGAGGGGTGGGACTACAATGAGCAGTTCTTC. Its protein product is CAISEGWDYNEQFF.